This passage covers 3 T cell receptor beta chains from one sample sequenced in a study of brain T cells in children with intractable seizures. Data came from immunoSEQ multiplex PCR; TCRdb stores just in-frame clones and leaves some out. The repertoire includes about 320,000 clones, roughly 93% of them detected once, and approximately 5% sits in the top ten. The time point was: blood from clinic visit 5 months post-surgery; TSC patient then seizure free. The sample was peripheral blood, taken roughly 5 months after surgery. The receptors shown here come from a boy younger than two with tuberous sclerosis and intractable seizures.

For this clone: Other DNA sequences within the sample encode an identical CDR3. The gene calls are TRBV6-5 and TRBJ2-3, with no clear D. The CDR3 loop spans 13 amino acids. Per germline, CDR1 MNHEY and CDR2 SVGAGI. The ends were cut back, 3 bases at V and 1 base at J, with 5 bases in the middle. CDR3 sequence reads: CASSYLGTDTQYF. DNA for the CDR3: TGTGCCAGCAGTTATCTGGGCACAGATACGCAGTATTTT.

This clone appeared a single time. The chain has TRBV12-3 or TRBV12-4 and TRBJ1-2; D perhaps matches TRBD1 (5 bases). Trimming pared 8 bases from V and 2 bases from J, leaving 9 bases between. The CDR3 sequence is 12 residues long. The CDR3 reads CASLDKNYGYTF. The CDR3 DNA reads TGTGCCAGCTTGGACAAGAACTATGGCTACACCTTC.

The chain recombines TRBV9 with TRBJ2-2; D gene unclear. The CDR3 extends over 20 amino acids. V was clipped by 0 bases and J by 0 bases, with 21 bases between them. Germline assignment: CDR1 SGDLS and CDR2 YYNGEE. DNA for the CDR3: TGTGCCAGCAGCGTAGACCCCAAGGGCCGGTTGACCCCGAACACCGGGGAGCTGTTTTTT. This gives the protein CASSVDPKGRLTPNTGELFF. The whole variable domain, remainder taken from reference TRBV9 and TRBJ2-2, is DSGVTQTPKHLITATGQRVTLRCSPRSGDLSVYWYQQSLDQGLQFLIQYYNGEERAKGNILERFSAQQFPDLHSELNLSSLELGDSALYFCASSVDPKGRLTPNTGELFFGEGSRLTVL.